Reported below is one T cell receptor (beta chain). The entry originates in a study of T cell responses to AZD1222 COVID-19 vaccine. The assay was immunoSEQ multiplex PCR, and TCRdb's table has in-frame clones only and misses some. The sample includes more than 85,000 clones, roughly 83% seen only once; the top ten take about 17%. Germline V lookup: CDR1 SGHDT, CDR2 YYEEEE. This CDR3 spans 14 amino acids. J gave up 3 bases and V 4 bases, and 2 bases lay outside the gene matches. Source: peripheral blood, taken on day 0 of AZD1222 vaccination. The receptor was isolated from an adult in good health. J is TRBJ2-5 and V is TRBV5-6, with 11 positions matching TRBD2. CDR3 region: CASSRSGGEETQYF. Written as DNA, the CDR3 is TGTGCCAGCAGCCGTAGCGGGGGGGAAGAGACCCAGTACTTC.